This TCR beta chain was observed in a study of human T cells and chemical hapten exposure. Study information: Sensitizing treatment utilized 2% DPC over a roughly 2 cm by roughly 2 cm portion of upper inner arm skin. General observations from the study: No alteration of TCRs above 1 in 1000 frequency was seen with DPC sensitization.

A note on this clonotype: No antigen is known for it.

The time point was: pre-sensitization, week 0. Regarding treatment: therapeutic diphenylcyclopropenone sensitization with weekly scalp DPC. Alopecia patients, 18 to 70 years old and DPC-suitable, served as donors. Unfractionated whole blood yielded the extracted total RNA. The germline V gene has CDR1 MNHNS and CDR2 SASEGT. This CDR3 region has 17 residues. V was clipped by 2 bases and J by 6 bases; unmatched bases: 14. MiXCR was run by TCRdb on the RACE reads, yielding one entry per CDR3 protein. Among around 330,000 distinct CDR3 sequences, 4.5% to 7% were seen once, and the ten largest hold over 7%.

Sequencing was performed on whole blood, taken in connection with sensitization to the hapten diphenylcyclopropenone (DPC). The rearrangement links TRBV6-1 to TRBJ2-3, with 7 bases fitting TRBD1. The TCR sequence derives from a woman younger than 35 with alopecia areata. Some clones in this sample may be carry-over from other donors' samples. As DNA, the CDR3 is TGTGCCAGCAGTGAATCCAGATTGACAGGGCAGATGGATACGCAGTATTTT. It encodes CASSESRLTGQMDTQYF.